The present TCR beta chain was sequenced within a study of blood T cells in healthy people across ages. The V and J ends lost 5 bases and 2 bases, in that order; junction bases with no gene match: 5. CDR3 length: 14 amino acids. Germline loops: CDR1 DFQATT, CDR2 SNEGSKA (reference sequence). Each sample provided at least 5 micrograms of extracted total RNA. With a J-beta primer mix and a sample-barcoded 5' primer, a second PCR ran about 7 to 12 cycles. TCRdb used MiXCR to reprocess the 5' RACE reads, holding one entry per CDR3 protein. The sample has around 500,000 distinct CDR3 sequences; around half are singletons.

The source is a man of 80 years or more in good health. The rearrangement links TRBV20-1 to TRBJ2-3, with TRBD1 identical over 9 bases. Specimen: blood. DNA for the CDR3: TGCAGTGCTGCTTCACAGGGGGCCACAGATACGCAGTATTTT. Its translation is CSAASQGATDTQYF.